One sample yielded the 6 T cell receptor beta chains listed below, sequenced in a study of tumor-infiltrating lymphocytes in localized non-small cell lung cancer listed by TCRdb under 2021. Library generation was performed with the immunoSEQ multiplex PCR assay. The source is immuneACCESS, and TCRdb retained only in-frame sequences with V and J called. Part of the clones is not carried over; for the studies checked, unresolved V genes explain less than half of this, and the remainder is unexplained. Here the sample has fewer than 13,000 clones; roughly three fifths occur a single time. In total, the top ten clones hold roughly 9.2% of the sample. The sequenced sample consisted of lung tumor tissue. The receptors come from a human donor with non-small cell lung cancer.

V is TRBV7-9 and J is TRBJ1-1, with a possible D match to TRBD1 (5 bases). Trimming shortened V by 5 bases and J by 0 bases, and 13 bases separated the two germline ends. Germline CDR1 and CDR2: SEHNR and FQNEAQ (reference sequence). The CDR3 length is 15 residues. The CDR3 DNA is TGTGCCAGCAGCCCCCTGGGGACGGTGAACACTGAAGCTTTCTTT. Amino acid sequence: CASSPLGTVNTEAFF.

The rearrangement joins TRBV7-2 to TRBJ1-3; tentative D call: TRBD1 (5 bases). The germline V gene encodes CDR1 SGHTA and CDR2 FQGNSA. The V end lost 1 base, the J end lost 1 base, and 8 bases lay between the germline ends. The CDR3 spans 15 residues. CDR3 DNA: TGTGCCAGCAGCTTAGATGGGGCTTCTGGAAACACCATATATTTT. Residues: CASSLDGASGNTIYF.

In nucleotides, the CDR3 is TGTGCCAGCAGCCCAAGTGGGGGGTACAACGAGCAGTACTTC. This translates into CASSPSGGYNEQYF. This sequence joins TRBV7-9 and TRBJ2-7; weak D call: TRBD2 (6 bases). With 5 bases removed from V and 5 bases from J, the gap between germline ends came to 16 bases. This CDR3 is 14 amino acids long. CDR1 is SEHNR, CDR2 FQNEAQ, per germline (reference sequence).

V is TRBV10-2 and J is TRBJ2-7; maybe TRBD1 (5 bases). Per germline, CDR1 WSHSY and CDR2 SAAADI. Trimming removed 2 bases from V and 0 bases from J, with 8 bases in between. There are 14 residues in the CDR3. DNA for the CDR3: TGCGCCAGCAGTGAGGATCAGGGCTCCTACGAGCAGTACTTC. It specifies CASSEDQGSYEQYF.

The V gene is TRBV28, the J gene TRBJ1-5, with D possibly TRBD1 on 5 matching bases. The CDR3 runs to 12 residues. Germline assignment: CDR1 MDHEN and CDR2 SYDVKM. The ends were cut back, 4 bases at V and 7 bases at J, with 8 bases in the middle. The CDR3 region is CASSSRAQPQHF. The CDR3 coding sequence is TGTGCCAGCAGTTCCAGGGCCCAGCCCCAGCATTTT.

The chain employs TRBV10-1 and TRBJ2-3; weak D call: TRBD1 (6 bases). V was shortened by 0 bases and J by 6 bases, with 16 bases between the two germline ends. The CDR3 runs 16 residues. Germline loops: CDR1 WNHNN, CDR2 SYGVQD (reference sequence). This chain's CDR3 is CASSESTGVGQDTQYF. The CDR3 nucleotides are TGCGCCAGCAGTGAGTCGACCGGTGTAGGACAGGATACGCAGTATTTT.